This entry lists 21 T cell receptor beta chains sequenced from one sample in a study of blood T cell repertoires in COVID-19. Data came from immunoSEQ multiplex PCR; TCRdb stores just in-frame clones and leaves some out. This table has about 400,000 clones, around 87% appearing once. Source material: PBMCs or T cells enriched from blood (not recorded which). The receptors derive from a woman in her 30s with acute COVID-19.

The chain combines TRBV2 with TRBJ2-2; D is unclear. The germline V and J ends were trimmed by 8 bases and 8 bases, with 15 bases remaining between them. The CDR3 runs 13 residues. The germline CDR1 and CDR2 sequences are SNHLY and FYNNEI. CDR3 nucleotides: TGTGCCAGCCACGATCTAGATTTGGGGGAGCTGTTTTTT. It encodes CASHDLDLGELFF.

This chain uses TRBV6-1 with TRBJ1-2, with 9 nucleotides matching TRBD1. Germline assignment: CDR1 MNHNS and CDR2 SASEGT. V was clipped by 2 bases and J by 5 bases; unmatched bases: 9. The CDR3 totals 16 residues. Here the CDR3 DNA reads TGTGCCAGCAGTGAACCCCGGACAGGGGCAGGGTATGGCTACACCTTC. It codes for CASSEPRTGAGYGYTF.

This chain connects TRBV18 to TRBJ1-1; unclear D gene. V lost 2 bases, J lost 0 bases, and 13 bases lay in between. There are 16 residues in the CDR3. CDR1 KGHSH and CDR2 LQKENI come from the germline V gene. This chain's CDR3 is CASSPGLGRLNTEAFF. The CDR3 region has the DNA TGTGCCAGCTCACCAGGATTGGGCAGGTTGAACACTGAAGCTTTCTTT.

The CDR3 DNA is TGTGCCAGCAGCACCGCCGTGGGAGCCATCGGATCCAATGAGCAGTTCTTC. As protein: CASSTAVGAIGSNEQFF. The chain carries TRBV9 and TRBJ2-1; maybe TRBD2 (5 bases). Germline CDR1 and CDR2: SGDLS and YYNGEE. The CDR3 contains 17 residues. V lost 4 bases, J lost 6 bases, and 23 bases lay in between.

V is TRBV7-9 and J is TRBJ2-5, with 8 bases identical to TRBD2. The CDR3 extends over 13 amino acids. V trimming: 4 bases; J trimming: 7 bases; junction bases outside the gene matches: 5. Germline lookup yields CDR1 SEHNR and CDR2 FQNEAQ (reference sequence). CDR3 nucleotides: TGTGCCAGCAGCTCGTACAGCGGGGGGACCCAGTACTTC. This translates into CASSSYSGGTQYF. The variable domain in full, completed from reference TRBV7-9 and TRBJ2-5, reads DTGVSQNPRHKITKRGQNVTFRCDPISEHNRLYWYRQTLGQGPEFLTYFQNEAQLEKSRLLSDRFSAERPKGSFSTLEIQRTEQGDSAMYLCASSSYSGGTQYFGPGTRLLVL.

V and J are TRBV5-6 and TRBJ2-1; the D gene is possibly TRBD1 (6 bases). Per the germline V gene, CDR1 is SGHDT and CDR2 is YYEEEE. Between the trimmed V and J ends, which lost 7 bases and 1 base, there was a span of 15 bases. The CDR3 runs 15 residues. CDR3 in amino acids: CASLRQAFSYNEQFF. CDR3 DNA: TGTGCCAGCCTTCGACAGGCTTTTTCCTACAATGAGCAGTTCTTC.

J is TRBJ1-1 and V is TRBV7-2; 7 nucleotides agree with TRBD1. Per germline, CDR1 SGHTA and CDR2 FQGNSA. The V gene end was trimmed by 6 bases and the J gene end by 1 base; junction bases not matched to a gene: 5. The CDR3 sequence is 14 residues long. Here the CDR3 reads CASRKGQTNTEAFF. The CDR3, as DNA: TGTGCCAGCAGGAAGGGACAGACGAACACTGAAGCTTTCTTT. Full variable domain (remainder filled in from reference TRBV7-2 and TRBJ1-1): GAGVSQSPSNKVTEKGKDVELRCDPISGHTALYWYRQSLGQGLEFLIYFQGNSAPDKSGLPSDRFSAERTGGSVSTLTIQRTQQEDSAVYLCASRKGQTNTEAFFGQGTRLTVV.

The rearrangement uses TRBV6-2 or TRBV6-3 and TRBJ2-1; the match to TRBD2 covers 11 bases. J was trimmed by 4 bases and V by 6 bases; bases with no gene match: 5. CDR3 length: 15 amino acids. CDR1 is MNHEY and CDR2 is SVGEGT in the germline V gene. CDR3 sequence: CASSPSGGTYNEQFF. For the CDR3, the DNA is TGTGCCAGCAGCCCTAGCGGGGGGACGTACAATGAGCAGTTCTTC.

The chain uses TRBV19 and TRBJ1-2; weak D call: TRBD1 (6 bases). The CDR3 loop spans 17 amino acids. Germline CDR1 and CDR2: LNHDA and SQIVND (reference sequence). Trimming pared 3 bases from V and 2 bases from J, leaving 19 bases between. The CDR3 is CASSIWETGGYNYGYTF. The CDR3 bases are TGTGCCAGTAGTATTTGGGAGACAGGAGGATACAACTATGGCTACACCTTC.

With respect to this clone: The sample contains more than one DNA sequence encoding this CDR3. The J gene is TRBJ2-2, the V gene TRBV7-9, with no clear D. Germline V gives CDR1 SEHNR, CDR2 FQNEAQ (reference sequence). V was pared by 5 bases and J by 5 bases, with 3 bases between. The CDR3 runs to 11 residues. The CDR3 protein is CASSPTGELFF. The CDR3 DNA reads TGTGCCAGCAGCCCGACCGGGGAGCTGTTTTTT.

The V and J genes are TRBV6-6 and TRBJ1-6; weak D call: TRBD1 (5 bases). The CDR3 is 16 amino acids. V lost 6 bases to trimming and J lost 5 bases, with 17 bases between them. Germline values: CDR1 MNHNY, CDR2 SVGAGI (reference sequence). The CDR3, as DNA: TGTGCCAGCAGGAGGACGACGGGGGACCATAATTCACCCCTCCACTTT. As protein: CASRRTTGDHNSPLHF.

The chain couples TRBV14 to TRBJ2-7, with 11 bases lining up with TRBD2. The germline V gene has CDR1 SGHDN and CDR2 FVKESK. CDR3 length equals 17 residues. The V gene end was trimmed by 4 bases and the J gene end by 1 base; junction bases not matched to a gene: 9. This CDR3 is CASSPPRLAGGSYEQYF. For the CDR3, the DNA is TGTGCCAGCAGCCCCCCCCGCCTAGCGGGGGGTTCCTACGAGCAGTACTTC.

The chain carries TRBV14 and TRBJ1-1, with TRBD1 as a possible D gene (6 bases). The V end was cut by 6 bases, the J end by 1 base, with 12 bases between. Germline values: CDR1 SGHDN, CDR2 FVKESK. The CDR3 is 14 residues long. The CDR3 sequence is CASRPTGGNTEAFF. CDR3 nucleotides: TGTGCCAGCAGGCCGACAGGAGGGAACACTGAAGCTTTCTTT.

The rearrangement uses TRBV7-9 and TRBJ2-2; 9 bases are shared with TRBD1. The CDR3 is 16 amino acids. Germline values: CDR1 SEHNR, CDR2 FQNEAQ (reference sequence). Unmatched junction bases numbered 10, after V lost 5 bases and J lost 6 bases. CDR3 region: CASSDAGTGFPGELFF. DNA of the CDR3: TGTGCCAGCAGCGACGCCGGGACAGGGTTCCCCGGGGAGCTGTTTTTT. The entire variable domain, with the rest obtained from reference TRBV7-9 and TRBJ2-2, is as follows: DTGVSQNPRHKITKRGQNVTFRCDPISEHNRLYWYRQTLGQGPEFLTYFQNEAQLEKSRLLSDRFSAERPKGSFSTLEIQRTEQGDSAMYLCASSDAGTGFPGELFFGEGSRLTVL.

This clone was observed a handful of times. The chain carries TRBV4-1 and TRBJ1-1; no reliable D call. From germline, CDR1 is MGHRA and CDR2 YSYEKL. The CDR3 contains 13 residues. The V end was cut by 5 bases, the J end by 1 base, with 8 bases between. This CDR3 is CASSTRPNTEAFF. The CDR3 coding sequence is TGCGCCAGCAGCACTCGCCCGAACACTGAAGCTTTCTTT.

J is TRBJ1-2 and V is TRBV30; maybe TRBD1 (5 bases). The CDR3 extends over 13 amino acids. Germline values: CDR1 GTSNPN, CDR2 SVGIG (reference sequence). V dropped 8 bases and J dropped 6 bases, with 19 bases sitting between them. Here the CDR3 DNA reads TGTGCCAGCCAAGGCGGCAGGGCTGATGGCTACACCTTC. This translates into CASQGGRADGYTF.

The rearrangement links TRBV18 to TRBJ2-7, with D possibly matching TRBD2 (6 bases). Germline values: CDR1 KGHSH, CDR2 LQKENI. Between the trimmed V and J ends, which lost 4 bases and 0 bases, there was a span of 7 bases. The CDR3 is 13 amino acids. Written as DNA, the CDR3 is TGTGCCAGCTCACGGGGGGTCTCCTACGAGCAGTACTTC. Encoded protein: CASSRGVSYEQYF. Filled out from reference TRBV18 and TRBJ2-7, the complete variable domain reads NAGVMQNPRHLVRRRGQEARLRCSPMKGHSHVYWYRQLPEEGLKFMVYLQKENIIDESGMPKERFSAEFPKEGPSILRIQQVVRGDSAAYFCASSRGVSYEQYFGPGTRLTVT.

CDR3 sequence: CASARGQGAYEQYF. CDR3 coding DNA: TGTGCCAGCGCACGAGGACAGGGGGCCTACGAGCAGTACTTC. The chain couples TRBV6-5 to TRBJ2-7, with TRBD1 matching over 10 bases. The V and J ends lost 8 bases and 2 bases, in that order; junction bases with no gene match: 6. This CDR3 is built from 14 residues. Germline V gene sequence: CDR1 MNHEY, CDR2 SVGAGI.

The V gene is TRBV20-1, the J gene TRBJ1-2, with a possible D match to TRBD1 (6 bases). With 3 bases removed from V and 0 bases from J, the gap between germline ends came to 17 bases. CDR1 is DFQATT and CDR2 is SNEGSKA in the germline V gene (reference sequence). CDR3 size: 16 residues. The CDR3 bases are TGCAGTGCTAGTATAATACAGGGAAAAGCTAACTATGGCTACACCTTC. Protein: CSASIIQGKANYGYTF.

This clone showed up just once. The chain carries TRBV18 and TRBJ2-7; D is perhaps TRBD2 (6 bases). Germline V lookup: CDR1 KGHSH, CDR2 LQKENI. The CDR3 has 15 residues. V lost 6 bases to trimming and J lost 2 bases, with 17 bases between them. The CDR3 sequence: CASSTTWGETYEQYF. The CDR3 DNA is TGTGCCAGCTCCACTACGTGGGGGGAGACCTACGAGCAGTACTTC.

CDR3: CSVEDPVAGGKNQPQHF. In DNA, the CDR3 is TGCAGCGTTGAAGATCCCGTGGCAGGGGGTAAAAATCAGCCCCAGCATTTT. This chain uses TRBV29-1 with TRBJ1-5, with 7 bases identical to TRBD1. The CDR3 has 17 residues. After removal of 0 bases from V and 4 bases from J, the junction contained 12 bases not matched to a gene. Per germline, CDR1 SQVTM and CDR2 ANQGSEA.